This TCR beta chain was sequenced in a study of response to subunit inactivated influenza vaccine. The CDR3 spans 15 residues. J was trimmed by 5 bases and V by 6 bases; bases with no gene match: 6. Study-wide points: Few additional T cells are recruited per seasonal influenza vaccination, authors suggested.

A word on this clonotype: The antigen is not known.

TCRdb re-derived calls from the RT-PCR reads in MiXCR, one entry per CDR3 protein. The sample holds a few hundred thousand distinct CDR3 sequences, roughly a fifth seen once. Sequenced material: PBMCs from blood, taken 21 months after vaccination. The rearrangement links TRBV12-3 or TRBV12-4 to TRBJ2-1; 11 bases map to TRBD2. The source is a man aged 50 to 69 who received an inactivated influenza vaccine. CDR3 coding DNA: TGTGCCAGCAGGCTTACTAGCGGGGGCAACAATGAGCAGTTCTTC. The encoded protein is CASRLTSGGNNEQFF.